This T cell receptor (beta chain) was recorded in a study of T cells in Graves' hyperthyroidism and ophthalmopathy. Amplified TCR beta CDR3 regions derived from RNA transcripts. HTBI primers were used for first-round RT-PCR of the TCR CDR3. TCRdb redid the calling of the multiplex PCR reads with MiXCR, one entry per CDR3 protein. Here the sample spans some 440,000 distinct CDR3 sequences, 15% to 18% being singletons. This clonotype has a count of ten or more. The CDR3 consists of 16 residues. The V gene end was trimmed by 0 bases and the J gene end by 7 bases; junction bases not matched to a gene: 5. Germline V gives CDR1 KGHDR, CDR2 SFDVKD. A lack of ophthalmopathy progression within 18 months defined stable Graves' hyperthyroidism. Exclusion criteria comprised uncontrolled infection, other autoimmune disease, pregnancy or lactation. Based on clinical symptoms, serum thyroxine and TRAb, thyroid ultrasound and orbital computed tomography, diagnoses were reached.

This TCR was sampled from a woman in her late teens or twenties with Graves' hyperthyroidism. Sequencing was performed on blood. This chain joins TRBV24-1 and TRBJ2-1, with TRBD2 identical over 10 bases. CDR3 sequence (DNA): TGTGCCACCAGTGATTTGACTAGCGGGAAACTGAATGAGCAGTTCTTC. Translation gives CATSDLTSGKLNEQFF.